This is a list of T cell receptor beta chains from one sample in a study of blood T cell repertoires in COVID-19. Repertoires were generated with immunoSEQ multiplex PCR, while TCRdb's copy carries only in-frame clones and drops some. The table records approximately 250,000 clones, 70% to 90% of them present only once. Sequenced input: peripheral blood. The receptor source for this set is a woman aged 70-85 years with COVID-19, enrolled during active disease. CDR3s leave out the opening cysteine and the closing phenylalanine or tryptophan. Fields, in order: V gene, D gene, J gene, CDR3 protein. D genes are given only for firm matches.

V gene: TRBV7-9; D gene: TRBD1; J gene: TRBJ1-1; CDR3 protein: ASSLDYWTGEGEAF
V gene: TRBV21-1; D gene: NA; J gene: TRBJ2-3; CDR3 protein: ASSSHQGHTDTQY
V gene: TRBV5-1; D gene: TRBD1; J gene: TRBJ2-3; CDR3 protein: ASSPDAGTASTDTQY
V gene: TRBV7-2; D gene: NA; J gene: TRBJ2-7; CDR3 protein: ASSLGSPGFGYEQY
V gene: TRBV27; D gene: TRBD2; J gene: TRBJ2-7; CDR3 protein: ASSLVGGGFYEQY
V gene: TRBV7-2; D gene: TRBD1; J gene: TRBJ1-1; CDR3 protein: ASGLTGGRTEAF
V gene: TRBV4-1; D gene: TRBD2; J gene: TRBJ2-1; CDR3 protein: ASSQGAAGRYNEQF
V gene: TRBV4-1; D gene: NA; J gene: TRBJ2-6; CDR3 protein: ASSQTFSSGANVLT
V gene: TRBV5-1; D gene: NA; J gene: TRBJ1-3; CDR3 protein: ASSGQSGNTIY
V gene: TRBV9; D gene: NA; J gene: TRBJ2-1; CDR3 protein: ASSVGRTLYNEQF
V gene: TRBV6-1; D gene: TRBD1; J gene: TRBJ1-1; CDR3 protein: ASSDPGTGSLSTEAF
V gene: TRBV24-1; D gene: NA; J gene: TRBJ2-3; CDR3 protein: ATSVGRGGADTQY
V gene: TRBV10-3; D gene: NA; J gene: TRBJ2-2; CDR3 protein: AISRPARATGELF
V gene: TRBV5-1; D gene: NA; J gene: TRBJ2-2; CDR3 protein: ASSSRAGSNTGELF
V gene: TRBV30; D gene: NA; J gene: TRBJ2-6; CDR3 protein: AWSVKQVVSGANVLT
V gene: TRBV2; D gene: NA; J gene: TRBJ2-1; CDR3 protein: ASTNLPSYNEQF
V gene: TRBV4-1; D gene: NA; J gene: TRBJ1-2; CDR3 protein: ASSGTPNYGYT
V gene: TRBV7-6; D gene: TRBD1; J gene: TRBJ1-6; CDR3 protein: ASSLLITGGSPLH
V gene: TRBV4-1; D gene: NA; J gene: TRBJ1-5; CDR3 protein: ASSQESTGPLHQPQH
V gene: TRBV28; D gene: NA; J gene: TRBJ1-1; CDR3 protein: ASSLTQGDTEAF
V gene: TRBV5-6; D gene: TRBD1; J gene: TRBJ2-7; CDR3 protein: ASSTGQEWPYEQY
V gene: TRBV5-6; D gene: NA; J gene: TRBJ1-6; CDR3 protein: ASSVTQAGVSPLH
V gene: TRBV2; D gene: NA; J gene: TRBJ2-1; CDR3 protein: ASSVRQASYNEQF
V gene: TRBV15; D gene: TRBD1; J gene: TRBJ2-5; CDR3 protein: ATSRGAGGGETQY
V gene: TRBV12-3/TRBV12-4; D gene: NA; J gene: TRBJ2-7; CDR3 protein: ASTWGVSYEQY